The next 17 T cell receptor beta chains were all read from a single sample in a study of blood T cell repertoires in COVID-19. Assay: immunoSEQ multiplex PCR; the TCRdb copy retains only in-frame clones and omits some. The sample holds about 140,000 clones, around 86% seen once. Source material: peripheral blood. The receptor set was obtained from a woman aged 55 to 70 with active or convalescent COVID-19.

This clone was counted a few times. V gene TRBV6-2 or TRBV6-3 combines with J gene TRBJ2-7; D gene unclear. V lost 4 bases to trimming and J lost 7 bases, with 11 bases between them. The CDR3 has 12 amino acids. Looked up from germline, CDR1 is MNHEY and CDR2 is SVGEGT. The CDR3 coding sequence is TGTGCCAGCAGTTCTTTATATGCGGAGCAGTACTTC. Translation gives CASSSLYAEQYF.

This clone was detected only once. The chain has TRBV7-2 and TRBJ1-1; D may be TRBD1 (5 bases). Trimming took off 3 bases at V and 3 bases at J, with 14 bases between the two ends. This CDR3 has 15 amino acids. CDR1 and CDR2 (germline): SGHTA, FQGNSA. In nucleotides, the CDR3 is TGTGCCAGCAGCTTGTGGGGCGTGGGCGACACTGAAGCTTTCTTT. Residues: CASSLWGVGDTEAFF.

This chain connects TRBV28 to TRBJ1-4; possible D gene TRBD1, 5 bases. V dropped 1 base and J dropped 4 bases, with 10 bases sitting between them. Germline V gene sequence: CDR1 MDHEN, CDR2 SYDVKM. CDR3 length: 15 amino acids. Written as DNA, the CDR3 is TGTGCCAGCAGTTTATCGGGGGGTGGTAATGAAAAACTGTTTTTT. Amino acid sequence: CASSLSGGGNEKLFF.

The V call is TRBV27, the J call TRBJ2-2; 7 positions agree with TRBD2. CDR3 size: 16 residues. The V gene end was trimmed by 6 bases and the J gene end by 1 base; junction bases not matched to a gene: 8. Looked up from germline, CDR1 is MNHEY and CDR2 is SMNVEV (reference sequence). The CDR3 sequence is CASSPLTSRNTGELFF. CDR3 nucleotide sequence: TGTGCCAGCAGCCCGTTGACTAGCAGGAACACCGGGGAGCTGTTTTTT.

The chain joins TRBV30 to TRBJ2-7, with D uncertain. V dropped 0 bases and J dropped 0 bases, with 9 bases sitting between them. The germline CDR1 and CDR2 sequences are GTSNPN and SVGIG (reference sequence). The CDR3 runs to 14 residues. The CDR3 spells CAWSVMGSSYEQYF. CDR3 nucleotide sequence: TGTGCCTGGAGTGTAATGGGCAGCTCCTACGAGCAGTACTTC.

Written as DNA, the CDR3 is TGTGCCAGCAGCCGCCCGGTCGGTCGGAACACCATATATTTT. Translating gives CASSRPVGRNTIYF. The chain has TRBV28 and TRBJ1-3; D remains ambiguous. This CDR3 contains 14 residues. The V and J ends lost 6 bases and 7 bases respectively, with 16 bases between them. CDR1 and CDR2 from the germline V gene are MDHEN and SYDVKM.

This clone came up a few times. This chain links TRBV5-6 with TRBJ1-2; 10 bases match TRBD1. V lost 4 bases and J lost 5; bases outside the gene matches: 5. This CDR3 spans 14 amino acids. Germline CDR1 SGHDT, CDR2 YYEEEE. CDR3 sequence reads: CASSAGTGVYGYTF. CDR3 in DNA: TGTGCCAGCAGCGCCGGGACAGGGGTTTATGGCTACACCTTC.

The V gene is TRBV19, the J gene TRBJ2-1, with a tentative D call TRBD2 (5 bases). The CDR3 runs to 13 residues. Per the germline V gene, CDR1 is LNHDA and CDR2 is SQIVND (reference sequence). V lost 4 bases, J lost 8 bases, and 12 bases lay in between. The CDR3 DNA follows: TGTGCCAGTAGTAAGAGTAAGGGAGATGAGCAGTTCTTC. The encoded protein is CASSKSKGDEQFF.

The chain uses TRBV7-7 and TRBJ2-5, with 10 bases fitting TRBD2. CDR1 is SSHAT and CDR2 is FNYEAQ in the germline V gene (reference sequence). J lost 5 bases, V lost 5 bases, and 8 bases had no gene match. The CDR3 length is 15 residues. CDR3 DNA sequence: TGTGCCAGCAGCACAGAGCGGGGGGGCCCCGAGACCCAGTACTTC. It specifies CASSTERGGPETQYF.

The rearrangement links TRBV27 to TRBJ1-2; 10 bases map to TRBD1. J was trimmed by 4 bases and V by 8 bases; bases with no gene match: 10. CDR3 length: 15 residues. Looked up from germline, CDR1 is MNHEY and CDR2 is SMNVEV (reference sequence). The chain's CDR3 is CASSLTGGPGYGYTF. The CDR3 nucleotides read TGTGCCAGCTCCTTGACAGGGGGCCCGGGCTATGGCTACACCTTC.

This chain's CDR3 is CAISDHGRSNTGELFF. The CDR3 region has the DNA TGTGCCATCAGTGACCACGGGAGATCGAACACCGGGGAGCTGTTTTTT. The rearrangement uses TRBV10-3 and TRBJ2-2; weak D call: TRBD2 (6 bases). This CDR3 spans 16 amino acids. Germline CDR1 is ENHRY and CDR2 is SYGVKD. V lost 3 bases, J lost 0 bases, and 11 bases lay in between.

CDR3 loop: CAISESMGASTDTQYF. CDR3 DNA sequence: TGTGCCATCAGTGAGTCTATGGGGGCTAGCACAGATACGCAGTATTTT. This chain uses TRBV10-3 with TRBJ2-3, with D tentatively TRBD1 (6 bases). Germline V gene lookup returns CDR1 ENHRY and CDR2 SYGVKD. CDR3 length: 16 amino acids. Trimming shortened V by 0 bases and J by 0 bases, and 10 bases separated the two germline ends.

The chain is built from TRBV28 and TRBJ2-7; a possible D gene is TRBD2 (8 bases). Germline V lookup: CDR1 MDHEN, CDR2 SYDVKM. CDR3 length equals 15 residues. V dropped 7 bases and J dropped 1 base, with 17 bases sitting between them. DNA of the CDR3: TGTGCCAGCACCGAAGGGGGCGGGGGGTCCTACGAGCAGTACGTC. Its translation is CASTEGGGGSYEQYV.

The chain combines TRBV4-1 with TRBJ2-5; D might be TRBD2 (6 bases). The CDR3 covers 15 residues. V dropped 4 bases and J dropped 5 bases, with 17 bases sitting between them. The germline gives CDR1 MGHRA, CDR2 YSYEKL. The CDR3 DNA is TGCGCCAGCAGCCCCGCAGGGACTCGTCGGGAGACCCAGTACTTC. Amino acids: CASSPAGTRRETQYF.

This rearrangement joins TRBV6-5 to TRBJ2-3; 7 bases match TRBD2. This CDR3 comprises 14 residues. Per germline, CDR1 MNHEY and CDR2 SVGAGI. V trimming: 0 bases; J trimming: 6 bases; junction bases outside the gene matches: 3. The CDR3 loop reads CASSYSAGVDTQYF. Here the CDR3 DNA reads TGTGCCAGCAGTTACTCGGCGGGGGTGGATACGCAGTATTTT.

The rearrangement joins TRBV4-2 to TRBJ2-6, with 7 bases fitting TRBD1. V was clipped by 5 bases and J by 0 bases; unmatched bases: 10. The length of the CDR3 is 18 residues. Germline V gene data show CDR1 as LGHNA and CDR2 as YNFKEQ. This chain's CDR3 is CASSELGGLDSGANVLTF. DNA for the CDR3: TGTGCCAGCAGCGAACTAGGGGGCTTGGACTCTGGGGCCAACGTCCTGACTTTC.

This chain joins TRBV5-1 and TRBJ1-2; 8 bases map to TRBD1. Germline CDR1 reads SGHRS; CDR2 reads YFSETQ. V shed 4 bases and J 4 bases; nucleotides not matched to a gene: 9. The CDR3 length is 15 residues. DNA for the CDR3: TGCGCCAGCAGCCTGGGACAGGCTAAGAGCTATGGCTACACCTTC. It codes for CASSLGQAKSYGYTF.